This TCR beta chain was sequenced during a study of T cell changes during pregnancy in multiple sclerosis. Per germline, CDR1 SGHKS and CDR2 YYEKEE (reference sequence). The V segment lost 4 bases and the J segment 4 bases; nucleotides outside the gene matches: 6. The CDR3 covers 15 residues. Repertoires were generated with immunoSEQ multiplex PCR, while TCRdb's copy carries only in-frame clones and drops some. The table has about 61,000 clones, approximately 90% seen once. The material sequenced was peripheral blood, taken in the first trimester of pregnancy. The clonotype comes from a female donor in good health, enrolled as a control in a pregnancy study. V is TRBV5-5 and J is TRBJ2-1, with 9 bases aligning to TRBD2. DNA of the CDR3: TGTGCCAGCAGCGAAGGGACTAGCAGTTACAATGAGCAGTTCTTC. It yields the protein CASSEGTSSYNEQFF.